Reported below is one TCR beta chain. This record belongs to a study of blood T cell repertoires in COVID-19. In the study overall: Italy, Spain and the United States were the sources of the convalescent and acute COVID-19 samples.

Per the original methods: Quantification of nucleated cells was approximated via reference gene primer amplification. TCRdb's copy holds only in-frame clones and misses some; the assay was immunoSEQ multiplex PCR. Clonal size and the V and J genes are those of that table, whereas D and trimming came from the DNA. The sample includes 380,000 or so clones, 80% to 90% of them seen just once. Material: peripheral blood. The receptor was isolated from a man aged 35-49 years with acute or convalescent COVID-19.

This chain's CDR3 is CASRELAGGRGEQFF. The CDR3 DNA reads TGTGCCAGCAGGGAGCTAGCGGGGGGGCGCGGGGAGCAGTTCTTC. This chain links TRBV6-5 with TRBJ2-1; TRBD2 matches 12 bases. The CDR3 sequence is 15 residues long. Trimming took 6 bases from V and 10 from J; bases not matched to a gene: 10. The germline gives CDR1 MNHEY, CDR2 SVGAGI.